This T cell receptor (beta chain) was sequenced for a study of shared clonotypes between healthy human individuals. Repertoires were generated with immunoSEQ multiplex PCR, while TCRdb's copy carries only in-frame clones and drops some. The data contain approximately 2.1 million clones, 90% to 95% of them seen just once; the ten biggest clones take up 0.35% to 0.45%. CDR1 and CDR2 from the germline V gene are MDHEN and SYDVKM. V shed 7 bases and J 3 bases; nucleotides not matched to a gene: 9. The CDR3 totals 15 residues. Notes on this clone: No antigen is known for it.

Overall study results and limits: Sharing across a few donors was seen in 4.5% to 6.5% of naive CD4 clonotypes.

Sequencing input: naive CD4+ T cells from PBMCs. Subset meaning: CD45RA+ positively selected. This TCR was recovered from a man between 18 and 35 years old in good health. Some clones in this sample may be carry-over from other donors' samples. J is TRBJ2-7 and V is TRBV28; TRBD1 matches 10 bases. CDR3 bases: TGTGCCAGCACCCCCTGGGACAGGGGAGGCTACGAGCAGTACTTC. The encoded protein is CASTPWDRGGYEQYF.